Listed here are 14 T cell receptor beta chains from one sample, sequenced in a study of blood T cell repertoires in COVID-19. The method was immunoSEQ multiplex PCR; TCRdb's version includes in-frame clones alone and lacks a portion of them. The table records around 150,000 clones, roughly 80% of them present only once. The material sequenced was peripheral blood. The receptor set was obtained from a man between 60 and 75 years old with acute or convalescent COVID-19.

V gene TRBV10-3 combines with J gene TRBJ2-1; TRBD2 agrees at 8 bases. Germline V gives CDR1 ENHRY, CDR2 SYGVKD. V shed 10 bases, J shed 0 bases, and the junction held 11 bases outside the gene matches. The CDR3 spans 16 residues. CDR3 nucleotides: TGTGCCACGCGAGGAGAGGCGGGGGGCTCCTACAATGAGCAGTTCTTC. This encodes CATRGEAGGSYNEQFF.

This clone showed up just once. This chain uses TRBV5-1 with TRBJ1-3; D is uncertain. V was pared by 1 base and J by 4 bases, with 15 bases between. CDR3 length equals 16 residues. From germline, CDR1 is SGHRS and CDR2 YFSETQ. The CDR3 region has the DNA TGCGCCAGCAGCTTGAGACCCGAGGCTATAGGAAACACCATATATTTT. This sequence encodes CASSLRPEAIGNTIYF. The variable domain in full, completed from reference TRBV5-1 and TRBJ1-3, reads KAGVTQTPRYLIKTRGQQVTLSCSPISGHRSVSWYQQTPGQGLQFLFEYFSETQRNKGNFPGRFSGRQFSNSRSEMNVSTLELGDSALYLCASSLRPEAIGNTIYFGEGSWLTVV.

The genes are TRBV29-1 and TRBJ1-2; a weak D match, TRBD1 (5 bases). Germline CDR1 SQVTM, CDR2 ANQGSEA. The CDR3 runs to 12 residues. The V end lost 5 bases, the J end lost 6 bases, and 13 bases lay between the germline ends. The CDR3 DNA follows: TGCAGCGTTTTCTCGACAGCAGATGGCTACACCTTC. It specifies CSVFSTADGYTF.

This clone has a handful of counts. This chain joins TRBV24-1 and TRBJ2-1; 9 bases align to TRBD1. This CDR3 region has 14 residues. The V gene's germline CDR1 is KGHDR and CDR2 SFDVKD. V lost 4 bases to trimming and J lost 7 bases; unmatched junction nucleotides: 4. CDR3 sequence: CATSDLDRGNEQFF. CDR3 nucleotide sequence: TGTGCCACCAGTGACCTGGACAGGGGTAATGAGCAGTTCTTC.

The V call is TRBV28, the J call TRBJ1-6, with a tentative D call TRBD1 (6 bases). Trimming removed 3 bases at V and 10 bases at J, with 13 bases between. The CDR3 spans 14 residues. CDR1 is MDHEN, CDR2 SYDVKM, per germline. CDR3 sequence (DNA): TGTGCCAGCAGTTTCCAGGGGTGGGGGTCACCCCTCCACTTT. This encodes CASSFQGWGSPLHF.

The chain links TRBV6-2 or TRBV6-3 to TRBJ1-1; TRBD1 might be the D (6 bases). The CDR3 consists of 16 residues. CDR1 is MNHEY and CDR2 is SVGEGT in the germline V gene. Deletions cut 5 bases from V and 1 base from J, with 17 bases between. The CDR3 reads CASSQPGAARNTEAFF. The CDR3 DNA sequence: TGTGCCAGCAGTCAGCCAGGGGCGGCTCGGAACACTGAAGCTTTCTTT.

This clone was found a few times. J is TRBJ1-5 and V is TRBV19; no reliable D call. The germline CDR1 and CDR2 sequences are LNHDA and SQIVND (reference sequence). The CDR3 has 17 amino acids. V was clipped by 6 bases and J by 0 bases, with 18 bases between them. The DNA for the CDR3 is TGTGCCAGTAGCACCCCCTGGGCGGGTGATAGCAATCAGCCCCAGCATTTT. Encoded protein: CASSTPWAGDSNQPQHF.

The chain has TRBV19 and TRBJ1-1, with no clear D. V lost 2 bases and J lost 5, with 12 bases in between. From germline, CDR1 is LNHDA and CDR2 SQIVND (reference sequence). The CDR3 is 14 amino acids. Written as DNA, the CDR3 is TGTGCCAGTAGTATAAATTCGGGTTATACTGAAGCTTTCTTT. Its protein is CASSINSGYTEAFF. The complete variable domain, with remaining parts taken from reference TRBV19 and TRBJ1-1, reads DGGITQSPKYLFRKEGQNVTLSCEQNLNHDAMYWYRQDPGQGLRLIYYSQIVNDFQKGDIAEGYSVSREKKESFPLTVTSAQKNPTAFYLCASSINSGYTEAFFGQGTRLTVV.

This clone was seen only once. The rearrangement links TRBV12-3 or TRBV12-4 to TRBJ1-1, with unresolved D. This CDR3 is built from 12 residues. V gave up 6 bases and J gave up 4 bases, with 9 bases separating them. CDR3 loop: CASSPGSTEAFF. CDR3 coding DNA: TGTGCCAGCAGCCCTGGCAGCACTGAAGCTTTCTTT.

V usage is TRBV10-2 and J usage is TRBJ1-5; unclear D gene. V was shortened by 2 bases and J by 5 bases, with 13 bases between the two germline ends. The CDR3 has 15 residues. CDR1 is WSHSY, CDR2 SAAADI, per germline. The CDR3 region is CASSERNRPYQPQHF. The CDR3 nucleotides read TGCGCCAGCAGTGAGAGAAACAGACCTTATCAGCCCCAGCATTTT.

V gene TRBV7-3 combines with J gene TRBJ2-1; D is perhaps TRBD1 (5 bases). The CDR3 covers 14 residues. Germline CDR1 and CDR2: SGHTA and FQGTGA. The V gene lost 0 bases and the J gene lost 8 bases, with 11 bases spanning the gap. The DNA for the CDR3 is TGTGCCAGCAGCTTAACACCAACAGGCGATGAGCAGTTCTTC. Protein product: CASSLTPTGDEQFF.

V is TRBV5-4 and J is TRBJ1-1; 8 positions match TRBD1. Germline V gene data show CDR1 as SGHNT and CDR2 as YYREEE (reference sequence). The CDR3 spans 14 residues. V gave up 4 bases and J gave up 4 bases; unmatched junction bases: 6. The CDR3 nucleotides are TGTGCCAGCAGCACCGGACAGGGCGGCACTGAAGCTTTCTTT. Its protein product is CASSTGQGGTEAFF.

This clone occurred a few times. The chain combines TRBV27 with TRBJ2-2; 12 bases fit TRBD2. The CDR3 runs to 15 residues. Germline CDR1 is MNHEY and CDR2 is SMNVEV (reference sequence). J gave up 6 bases and V 6 bases, and 5 bases lay outside the gene matches. The chain's CDR3 is CASSRLAGVSGELFF. CDR3 in DNA: TGTGCCAGCAGCCGACTAGCGGGGGTATCCGGGGAGCTGTTTTTT.

The chain combines TRBV10-3 with TRBJ2-3; 8 bases are shared with TRBD1. Germline CDR1 is ENHRY and CDR2 is SYGVKD. This CDR3 has 16 amino acids. J gave up 2 bases and V 8 bases, and 12 bases lay outside the gene matches. Here the CDR3 reads CAIQKGTGKNTDTQYF. CDR3 in DNA: TGTGCCATCCAGAAAGGGACAGGCAAAAACACAGATACGCAGTATTTT.